This T cell receptor (beta chain) comes out of a study of PD-1 blockade in classical Hodgkin lymphoma. Across the whole study: Every 2 weeks, patients got 3 mg/kg intravenous nivolumab.

Trimming cost V 4 bases and J 3 bases, with 14 bases left between them. There are 14 residues in the CDR3. Germline V gene sequence: CDR1 SGHDT, CDR2 YYEEEE. This clone has only a few counts. Its antigen remains unidentified. Study-wide points: Baseline diversity was lower in partial responders and progressors than complete responders. Exclusion applied to patients who initiated nivolumab less than 1 year following ASCT. By C4D1, CD4+ diversity increased significantly, especially in complete responders.

The time point was: cycle 4 day 1 (C4D1), after less than 7 weeks of nivolumab. Each patient experienced a relapse that followed autologous stem cell transplantation, and brentuximab vedotin exposure varied. The table came from immunoSEQ multiplex PCR; TCRdb's copy has only in-frame clones and leaves some out. This sample has 25,000 to 35,000 clones, with 72% found just once. The receptor was isolated from a human donor with classical Hodgkin lymphoma. The specimen comprised peripheral blood mononuclear cells (PBMCs), sampled before the fourth cycle of nivolumab. The chain recombines TRBV5-6 with TRBJ2-7; the D gene is possibly TRBD1 (5 bases). The chain's CDR3 is CASSGTGSNYEQYF. The CDR3 DNA sequence: TGTGCCAGCAGCGGAACAGGATCCAACTACGAGCAGTACTTC. The full variable domain, in which reference TRBV5-6 and TRBJ2-7 provide the parts outside the CDR3, is DAGVTQSPTHLIKTRGQQVTLRCSPKSGHDTVSWYQQALGQGPQFIFQYYEEEERQRGNFPDRFSGHQFPNYSSELNVNALLLGDSALYLCASSGTGSNYEQYFGPGTRLTVT.